Listed here are 9 T cell receptor beta chains from one sample, sequenced in a study of human T cells and chemical hapten exposure. The time point: pre-sensitization, week 0. Treatment denoted: therapeutic diphenylcyclopropenone sensitization with weekly scalp DPC. TCRdb passed the RACE reads through MiXCR, listing each CDR3 protein once. The top ten hold 1.2% of the sample, which has approximately 260,000 distinct CDR3 sequences, 7.7% seen once. Sequenced material: whole blood, taken in connection with sensitization to the hapten diphenylcyclopropenone (DPC). The receptors were sampled from a man younger than 35 with alopecia areata. Some clones in this sample may be carry-over from other donors' samples.

The chain employs TRBV5-6 and TRBJ2-3; TRBD2 matches 10 bases. This CDR3 contains 15 residues. Germline lookup yields CDR1 SGHDT and CDR2 YYEEEE. Trimming removed 2 bases from V and 6 bases from J; junction bases left unmatched: 6. This chain's CDR3 is CASSLAGGPRDTQYF. Here the CDR3 DNA reads TGTGCCAGCAGCTTAGCGGGGGGGCCGAGGGATACGCAGTATTTT.

This clonotype was seen at least ten times. The chain uses TRBV29-1 and TRBJ1-5; 9 bases fit TRBD1. Per germline, CDR1 SQVTM and CDR2 ANQGSEA. This CDR3 has 14 amino acids. The trim removed 3 bases at V and 4 bases at J, leaving 4 bases unmatched. In DNA, the CDR3 is TGCAGCGTTGAGGTAGGGACAGGGAATCAGCCCCAGCATTTT. Encoded protein: CSVEVGTGNQPQHF.

The J gene is TRBJ1-1, the V gene TRBV7-9; 8 nucleotides match TRBD1. The CDR3 has 17 amino acids. Germline loops: CDR1 SEHNR, CDR2 FQNEAQ (reference sequence). Trimming at V came to 5 bases and at J to 5 bases, leaving 16 bases not matched to a gene. In DNA, the CDR3 is TGTGCCAGCAGCCCACCCTCCGGACAGGGAAGGCAAACTGAAGCTTTCTTT. Amino acids: CASSPPSGQGRQTEAFF.

This clonotype appeared a few times. The chain has TRBV10-3 and TRBJ2-2, with D possibly TRBD2 on 5 matching bases. CDR1 and CDR2 (germline): ENHRY, SYGVKD. Trimming pared 8 bases from V and 4 bases from J, leaving 14 bases between. This CDR3 region has 14 residues. CDR3 DNA: TGTGCCATCCGAGGAGGCCTCGGCACCGGGGAGCTGTTTTTT. Its translation is CAIRGGLGTGELFF.

This clonotype was counted at least ten times. The chain carries TRBV28 and TRBJ2-3, with D possibly being TRBD2 (5 bases). The CDR3 is 15 amino acids. V gave up 3 bases and J gave up 5 bases, with 15 bases separating them. CDR1 is MDHEN and CDR2 is SYDVKM in the germline V gene. CDR3 in amino acids: CASSLGFRRRDTQYF. The CDR3 nucleotides are TGTGCCAGCAGTTTGGGTTTCAGGAGGAGAGATACGCAGTATTTT.

V is TRBV5-1 and J is TRBJ1-2, with TRBD1 matching over 7 bases. CDR3 length: 18 amino acids. Germline lookup yields CDR1 SGHRS and CDR2 YFSETQ. The V and J ends lost 0 bases and 0 bases, in that order; junction bases with no gene match: 11. In DNA, the CDR3 is TGCGCCAGCAGCTTGGGAACGCACCGGGACAGAGCTAACTATGGCTACACCTTC. Translated: CASSLGTHRDRANYGYTF.

This clonotype has a count of ten or more. The J gene is TRBJ2-1, the V gene TRBV25-1, with D perhaps matching TRBD2 (6 bases). V was shortened by 0 bases and J by 0 bases, with 9 bases between the two germline ends. CDR1 and CDR2 from the germline V gene are MGHDK and SYGVNS. The CDR3 contains 16 residues. The CDR3 loop reads CASSEYGGRSYNEQFF. CDR3 in DNA: TGTGCCAGCAGTGAATACGGGGGACGCTCCTACAATGAGCAGTTCTTC.

A few counts support this clonotype. J is TRBJ2-1 and V is TRBV11-1; TRBD1 might be the D (6 bases). V was cut by 6 bases and J by 2 bases, with 17 bases left in between. The CDR3 runs to 16 residues. Germline V gene data show CDR1 as SGHAT and CDR2 as FQDESV (reference sequence). The CDR3 here is CASSLQGRNPYNEQFF. The CDR3 DNA reads TGTGCCAGCAGTCTACAGGGTAGAAACCCCTACAATGAGCAGTTCTTC.

V and J are TRBV7-9 and TRBJ1-2; 8 positions agree with TRBD1. V shed 4 bases, J shed 6 bases, and the junction held 10 bases outside the gene matches. The CDR3 is 15 amino acids. In germline, CDR1 is SEHNR, CDR2 FQNEAQ (reference sequence). Here the CDR3 DNA reads TGTGCCAGCAGCTCAACCCTGGACAGGGAGAATGGCTACACCTTC. Translation: CASSSTLDRENGYTF.